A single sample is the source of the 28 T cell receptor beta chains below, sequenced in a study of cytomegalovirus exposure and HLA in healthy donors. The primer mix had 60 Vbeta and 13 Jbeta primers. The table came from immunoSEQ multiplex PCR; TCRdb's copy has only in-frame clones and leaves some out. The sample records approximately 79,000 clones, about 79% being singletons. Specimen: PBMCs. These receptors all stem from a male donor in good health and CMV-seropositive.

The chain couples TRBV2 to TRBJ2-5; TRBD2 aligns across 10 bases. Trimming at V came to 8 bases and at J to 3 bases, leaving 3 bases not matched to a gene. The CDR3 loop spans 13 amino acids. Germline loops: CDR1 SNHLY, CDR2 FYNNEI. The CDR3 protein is CASLSGGKETQYF. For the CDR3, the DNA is TGTGCCAGCCTTAGCGGGGGGAAAGAGACCCAGTACTTC. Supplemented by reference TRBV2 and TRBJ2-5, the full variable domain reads EPEVTQTPSHQVTQMGQEVILRCVPISNHLYFYWYRQILGQKVEFLVSFYNNEISEKSEIFDDQFSVERPDGSNFTLKIRSTKLEDSAMYFCASLSGGKETQYFGPGTRLLVL.

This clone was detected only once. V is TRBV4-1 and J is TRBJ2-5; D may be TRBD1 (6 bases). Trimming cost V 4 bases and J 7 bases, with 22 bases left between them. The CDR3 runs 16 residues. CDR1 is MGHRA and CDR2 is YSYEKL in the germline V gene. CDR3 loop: CASSRTADSPNRTQYF. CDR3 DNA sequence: TGCGCCAGCAGCCGAACCGCGGACAGTCCCAATAGGACCCAGTACTTC.

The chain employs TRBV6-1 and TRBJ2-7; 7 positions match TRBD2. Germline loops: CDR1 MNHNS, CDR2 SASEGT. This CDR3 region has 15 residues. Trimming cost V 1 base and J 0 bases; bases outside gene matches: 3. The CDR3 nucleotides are TGTGCCAGCAGTGAAGACGGCGGGAGCTCCTACGAGCAGTACTTC. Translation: CASSEDGGSSYEQYF.

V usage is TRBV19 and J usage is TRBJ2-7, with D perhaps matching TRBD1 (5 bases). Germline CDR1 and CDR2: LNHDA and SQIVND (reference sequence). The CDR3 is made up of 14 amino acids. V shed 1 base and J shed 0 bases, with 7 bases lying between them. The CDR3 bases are TGTGCCAGTAGTATAGGGGGCAACTCCTACGAGCAGTACTTC. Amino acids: CASSIGGNSYEQYF.

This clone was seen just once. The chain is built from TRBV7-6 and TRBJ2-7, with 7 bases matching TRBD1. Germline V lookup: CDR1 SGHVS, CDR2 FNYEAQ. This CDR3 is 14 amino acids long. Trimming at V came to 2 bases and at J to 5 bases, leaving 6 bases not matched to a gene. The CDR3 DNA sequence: TGTGCCAGCAGCTTACGAGGGGGCTACAACGAGCAGTACTTC. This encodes CASSLRGGYNEQYF.

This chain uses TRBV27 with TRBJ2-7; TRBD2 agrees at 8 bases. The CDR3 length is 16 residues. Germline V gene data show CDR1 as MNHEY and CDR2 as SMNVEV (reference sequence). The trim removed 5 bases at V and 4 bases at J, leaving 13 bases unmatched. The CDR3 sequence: CASSRAGALPGYEQYF. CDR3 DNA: TGTGCCAGCAGTCGAGCGGGGGCCCTCCCTGGGTACGAGCAGTACTTC.

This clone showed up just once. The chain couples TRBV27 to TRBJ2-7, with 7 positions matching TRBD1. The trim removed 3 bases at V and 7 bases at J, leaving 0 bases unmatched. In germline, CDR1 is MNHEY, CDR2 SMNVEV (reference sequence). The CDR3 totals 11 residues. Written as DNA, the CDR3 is TGTGCCAGCAGTTTGACAGGGGAGCAGTACTTC. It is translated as CASSLTGEQYF.

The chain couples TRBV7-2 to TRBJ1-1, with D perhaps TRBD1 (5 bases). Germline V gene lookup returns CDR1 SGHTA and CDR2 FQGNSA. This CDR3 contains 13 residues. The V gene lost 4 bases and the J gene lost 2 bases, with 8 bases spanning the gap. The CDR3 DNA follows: TGTGCCAGCAGCTATGACAGCAACACTGAAGCTTTCTTT. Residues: CASSYDSNTEAFF.

The CDR3 is CAISEQGTNYGYTF. The DNA for the CDR3 is TGTGCCATCAGTGAACAGGGGACTAACTATGGCTACACCTTC. The chain links TRBV10-3 to TRBJ1-2, with 7 positions matching TRBD1. The CDR3 has 14 amino acids. CDR1 and CDR2 (germline): ENHRY, SYGVKD. The V and J ends lost 3 bases and 0 bases, in that order; junction bases with no gene match: 1.

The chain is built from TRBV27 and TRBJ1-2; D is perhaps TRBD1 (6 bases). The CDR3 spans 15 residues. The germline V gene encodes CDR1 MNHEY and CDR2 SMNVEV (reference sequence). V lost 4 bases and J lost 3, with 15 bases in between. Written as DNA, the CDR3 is TGTGCCAGCAGTTCCCCAACTGAGGGGGACTATGGCTACACCTTC. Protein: CASSSPTEGDYGYTF.

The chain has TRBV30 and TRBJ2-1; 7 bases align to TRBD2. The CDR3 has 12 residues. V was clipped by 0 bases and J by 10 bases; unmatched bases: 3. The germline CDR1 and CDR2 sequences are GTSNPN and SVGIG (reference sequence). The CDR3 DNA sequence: TGTGCCTGGAGTGTAGGTAGCGGGGAGCAGTTCTTC. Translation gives CAWSVGSGEQFF.

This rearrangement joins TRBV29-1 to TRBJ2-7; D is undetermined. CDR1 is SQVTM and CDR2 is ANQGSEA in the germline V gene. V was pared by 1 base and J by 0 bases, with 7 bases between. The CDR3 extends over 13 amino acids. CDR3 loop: CSVEVGVSYEQYF. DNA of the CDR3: TGCAGCGTTGAAGTAGGAGTCTCCTACGAGCAGTACTTC.

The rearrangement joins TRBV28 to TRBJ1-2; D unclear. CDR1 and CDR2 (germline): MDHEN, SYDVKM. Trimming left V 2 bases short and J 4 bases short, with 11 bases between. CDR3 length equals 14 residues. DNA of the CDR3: TGTGCCAGCAGTTTACGGGTTATCGGCTATGGCTACACCTTC. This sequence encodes CASSLRVIGYGYTF.

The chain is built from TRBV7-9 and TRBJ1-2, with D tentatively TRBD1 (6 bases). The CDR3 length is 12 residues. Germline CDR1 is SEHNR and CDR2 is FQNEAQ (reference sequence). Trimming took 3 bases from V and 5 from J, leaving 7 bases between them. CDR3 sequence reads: CASSLGAYGYTF. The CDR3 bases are TGTGCCAGCAGCTTGGGGGCGTATGGCTACACCTTC.

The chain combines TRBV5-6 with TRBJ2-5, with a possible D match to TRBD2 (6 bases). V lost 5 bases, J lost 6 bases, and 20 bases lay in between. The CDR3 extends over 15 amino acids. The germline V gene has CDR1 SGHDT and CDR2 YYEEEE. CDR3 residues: CASSLTPTSIQTQYF. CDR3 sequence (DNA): TGTGCCAGCAGTCTGACCCCGACTAGTATCCAGACCCAGTACTTC.

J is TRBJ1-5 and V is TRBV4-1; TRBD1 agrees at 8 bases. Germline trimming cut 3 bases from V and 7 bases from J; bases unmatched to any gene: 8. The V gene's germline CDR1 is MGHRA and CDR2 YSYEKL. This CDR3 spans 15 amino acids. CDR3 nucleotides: TGCGCCAGCAGCCAGATCCAGGGGGCCGGACAGCCCCAGCATTTT. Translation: CASSQIQGAGQPQHF.

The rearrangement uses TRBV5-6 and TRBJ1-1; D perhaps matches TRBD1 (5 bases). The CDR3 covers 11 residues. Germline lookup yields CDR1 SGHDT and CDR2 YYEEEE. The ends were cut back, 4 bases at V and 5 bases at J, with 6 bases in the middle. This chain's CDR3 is CASSRQTEAFF. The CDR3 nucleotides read TGTGCCAGCAGCCGACAGACTGAAGCTTTCTTT.

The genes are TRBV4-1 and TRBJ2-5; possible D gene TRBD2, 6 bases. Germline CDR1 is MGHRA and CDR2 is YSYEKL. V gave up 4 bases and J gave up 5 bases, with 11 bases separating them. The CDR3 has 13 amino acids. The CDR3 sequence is CASSLRDLETQYF. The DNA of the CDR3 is TGCGCCAGCAGCCTCCGGGACTTGGAGACCCAGTACTTC.

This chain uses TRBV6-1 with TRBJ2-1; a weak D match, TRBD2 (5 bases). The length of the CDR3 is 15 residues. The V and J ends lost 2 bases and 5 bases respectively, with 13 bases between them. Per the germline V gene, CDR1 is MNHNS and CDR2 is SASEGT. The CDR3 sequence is CASSEPGRRHNEQFF. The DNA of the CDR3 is TGTGCCAGCAGTGAACCGGGAAGGAGGCACAATGAGCAGTTCTTC.

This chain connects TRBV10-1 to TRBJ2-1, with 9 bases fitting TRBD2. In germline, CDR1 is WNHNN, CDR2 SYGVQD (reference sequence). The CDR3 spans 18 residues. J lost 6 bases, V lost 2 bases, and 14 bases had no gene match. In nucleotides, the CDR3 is TGCGCCAGCAGTGAGAGCGGGGTGGGTAGCGGGAGCCCCAATGAGCAGTTCTTC. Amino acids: CASSESGVGSGSPNEQFF.

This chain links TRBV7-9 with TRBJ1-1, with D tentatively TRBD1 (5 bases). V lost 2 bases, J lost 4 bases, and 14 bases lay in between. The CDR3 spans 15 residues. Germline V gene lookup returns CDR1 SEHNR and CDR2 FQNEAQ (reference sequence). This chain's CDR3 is CASSLFLVGGTEAFF. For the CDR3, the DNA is TGTGCCAGCAGCTTATTTCTGGTGGGGGGCACTGAAGCTTTCTTT.

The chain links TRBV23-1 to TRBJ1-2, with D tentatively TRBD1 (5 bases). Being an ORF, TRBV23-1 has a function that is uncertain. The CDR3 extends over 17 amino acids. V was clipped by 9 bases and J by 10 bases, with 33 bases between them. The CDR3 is CARISPGRYRREKDYTF. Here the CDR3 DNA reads TGCGCCAGGATTAGCCCGGGGAGGTACAGGAGAGAAAAAGACTACACCTTC.

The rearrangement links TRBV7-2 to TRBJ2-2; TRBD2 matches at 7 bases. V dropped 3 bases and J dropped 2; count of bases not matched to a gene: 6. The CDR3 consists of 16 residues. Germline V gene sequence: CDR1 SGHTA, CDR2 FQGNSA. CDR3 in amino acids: CASSFQGGLNTGELFF. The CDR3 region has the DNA TGTGCCAGCAGCTTCCAGGGAGGGCTAAACACCGGGGAGCTGTTTTTT.

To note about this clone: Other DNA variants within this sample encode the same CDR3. CDR3 amino acids: CASSFGGAYTGELFF. DNA for the CDR3: TGCGCCAGCAGCTTCGGAGGGGCGTACACCGGGGAGCTGTTTTTT. The chain couples TRBV5-1 to TRBJ2-2, with TRBD2 as a possible D gene (6 bases). The CDR3 spans 15 residues. The V end lost 2 bases, the J end lost 3 bases, and 11 bases lay between the germline ends. Germline CDR1 and CDR2: SGHRS and YFSETQ.

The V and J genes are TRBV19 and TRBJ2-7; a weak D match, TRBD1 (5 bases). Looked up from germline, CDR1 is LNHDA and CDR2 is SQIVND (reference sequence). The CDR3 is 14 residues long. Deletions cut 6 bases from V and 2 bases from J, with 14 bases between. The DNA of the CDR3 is TGTGCCAGTAGCCCTGGACACCTAGCCTACGAGCAGTACTTC. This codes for CASSPGHLAYEQYF.

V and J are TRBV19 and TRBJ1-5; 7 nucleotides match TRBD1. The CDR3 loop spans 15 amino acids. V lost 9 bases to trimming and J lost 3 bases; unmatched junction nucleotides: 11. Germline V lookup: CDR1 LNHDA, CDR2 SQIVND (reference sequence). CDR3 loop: CASRTGMVDNQPQHF. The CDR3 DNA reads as TGTGCCAGCCGGACAGGTATGGTTGACAATCAGCCCCAGCATTTT.

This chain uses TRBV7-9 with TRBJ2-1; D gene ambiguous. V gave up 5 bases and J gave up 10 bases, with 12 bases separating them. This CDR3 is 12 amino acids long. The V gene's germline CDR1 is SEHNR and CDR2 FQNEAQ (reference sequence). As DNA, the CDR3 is TGTGCCAGCAGCGCCCTACTCCGAGAGCAGTTCTTC. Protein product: CASSALLREQFF. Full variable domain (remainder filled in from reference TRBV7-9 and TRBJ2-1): DTGVSQNPRHKITKRGQNVTFRCDPISEHNRLYWYRQTLGQGPEFLTYFQNEAQLEKSRLLSDRFSAERPKGSFSTLEIQRTEQGDSAMYLCASSALLREQFFGPGTRLTVL.

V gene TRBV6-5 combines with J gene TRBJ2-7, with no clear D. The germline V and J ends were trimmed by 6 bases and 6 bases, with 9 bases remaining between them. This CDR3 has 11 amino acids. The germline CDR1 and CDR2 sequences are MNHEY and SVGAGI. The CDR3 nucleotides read TGTGCCAGCAGCCGAGAGCTCGAGCAGTACTTC. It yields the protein CASSRELEQYF.